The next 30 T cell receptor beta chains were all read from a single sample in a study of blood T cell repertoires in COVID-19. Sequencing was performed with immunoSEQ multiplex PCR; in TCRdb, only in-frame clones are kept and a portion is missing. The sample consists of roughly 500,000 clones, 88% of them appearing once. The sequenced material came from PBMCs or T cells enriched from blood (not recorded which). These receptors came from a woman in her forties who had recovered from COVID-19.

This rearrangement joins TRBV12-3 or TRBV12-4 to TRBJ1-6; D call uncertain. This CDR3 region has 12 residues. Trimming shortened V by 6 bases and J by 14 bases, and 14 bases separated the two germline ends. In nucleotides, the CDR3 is TGTGCCAGCAGCCCCCCGGGTTTCACCCTCCACTTT. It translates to CASSPPGFTLHF.

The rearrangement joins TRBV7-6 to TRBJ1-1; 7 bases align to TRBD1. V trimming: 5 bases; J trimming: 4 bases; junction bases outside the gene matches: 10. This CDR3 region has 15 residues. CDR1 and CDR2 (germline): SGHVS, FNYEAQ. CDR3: CASSQETGPGTEAFF. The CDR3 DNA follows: TGTGCCAGCAGCCAAGAGACAGGGCCGGGCACTGAAGCTTTCTTT.

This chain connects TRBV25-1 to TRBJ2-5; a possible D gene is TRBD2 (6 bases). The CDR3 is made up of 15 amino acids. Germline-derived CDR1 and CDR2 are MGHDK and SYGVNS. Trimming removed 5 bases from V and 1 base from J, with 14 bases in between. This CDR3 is CASSPIGTSQETQYF. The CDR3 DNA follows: TGTGCCAGCAGTCCAATAGGGACTTCCCAAGAGACCCAGTACTTC.

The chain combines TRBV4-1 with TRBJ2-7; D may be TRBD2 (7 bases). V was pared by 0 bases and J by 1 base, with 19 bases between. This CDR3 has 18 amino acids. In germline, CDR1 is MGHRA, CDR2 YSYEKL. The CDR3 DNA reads TGCGCCAGCAGCCAAGATTGGGTGGGGGGGCACTCTTCCTACGAGCAGTACTTC. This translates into CASSQDWVGGHSSYEQYF.

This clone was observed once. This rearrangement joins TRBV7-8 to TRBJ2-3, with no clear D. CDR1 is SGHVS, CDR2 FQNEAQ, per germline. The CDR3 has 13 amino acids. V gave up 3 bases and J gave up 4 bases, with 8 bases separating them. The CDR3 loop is CASSFTVADTQYF. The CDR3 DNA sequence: TGTGCCAGCAGCTTCACTGTCGCAGATACGCAGTATTTT.

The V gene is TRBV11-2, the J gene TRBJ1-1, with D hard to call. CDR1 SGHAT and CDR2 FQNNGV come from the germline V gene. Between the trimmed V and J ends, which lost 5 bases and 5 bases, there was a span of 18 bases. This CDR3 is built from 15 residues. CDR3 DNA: TGTGCCAGCAGCCCCTCCTCACCGGTATGGACTGAAGCTTTCTTT. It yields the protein CASSPSSPVWTEAFF. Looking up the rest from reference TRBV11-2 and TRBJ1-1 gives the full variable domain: EAGVAQSPRYKIIEKRQSVAFWCNPISGHATLYWYQQILGQGPKLLIQFQNNGVVDDSQLPKDRFSAERLKGVDSTLKIQPAKLEDSAVYLCASSPSSPVWTEAFFGQGTRLTVV.

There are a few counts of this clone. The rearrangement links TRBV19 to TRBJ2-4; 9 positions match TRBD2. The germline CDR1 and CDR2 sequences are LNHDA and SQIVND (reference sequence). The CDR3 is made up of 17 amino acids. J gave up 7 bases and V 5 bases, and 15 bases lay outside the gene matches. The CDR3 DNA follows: TGTGCCAGTAGTGGAGTAGCGGGAGAGGTAATATTGAACATTCAGTACTTC. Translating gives CASSGVAGEVILNIQYF. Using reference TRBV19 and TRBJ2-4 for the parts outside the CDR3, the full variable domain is DGGITQSPKYLFRKEGQNVTLSCEQNLNHDAMYWYRQDPGQGLRLIYYSQIVNDFQKGDIAEGYSVSREKKESFPLTVTSAQKNPTAFYLCASSGVAGEVILNIQYFGAGTRLSVL.

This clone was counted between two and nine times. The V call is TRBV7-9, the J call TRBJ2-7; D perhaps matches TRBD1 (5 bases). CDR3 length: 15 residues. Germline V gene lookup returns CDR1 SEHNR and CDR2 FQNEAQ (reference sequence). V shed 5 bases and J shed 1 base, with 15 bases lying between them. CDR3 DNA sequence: TGTGCCAGCAGCCGAGGCCAGGGTGGATCCTACGAGCAGTACTTC. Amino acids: CASSRGQGGSYEQYF.

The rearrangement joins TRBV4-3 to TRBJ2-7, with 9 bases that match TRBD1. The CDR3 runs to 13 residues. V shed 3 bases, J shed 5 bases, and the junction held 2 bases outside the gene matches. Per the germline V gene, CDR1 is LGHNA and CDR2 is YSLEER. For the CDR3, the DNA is TGCGCCAGCAGCCAGGGACAGGGCCACGAGCAGTACTTC. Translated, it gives CASSQGQGHEQYF.

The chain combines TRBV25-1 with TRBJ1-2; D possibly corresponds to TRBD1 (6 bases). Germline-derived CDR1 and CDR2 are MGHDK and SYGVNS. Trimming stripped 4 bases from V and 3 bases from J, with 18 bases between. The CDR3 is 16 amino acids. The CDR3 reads CASSARGGQVDYGYTF. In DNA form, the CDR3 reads TGTGCCAGCAGTGCCCGGGGGGGGCAGGTCGACTATGGCTACACCTTC.

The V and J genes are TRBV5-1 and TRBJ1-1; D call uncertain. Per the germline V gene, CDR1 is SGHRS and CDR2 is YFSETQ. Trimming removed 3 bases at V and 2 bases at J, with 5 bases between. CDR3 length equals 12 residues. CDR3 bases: TGCGCCAGCAGCTACAGCAACACTGAAGCTTTCTTT. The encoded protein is CASSYSNTEAFF.

The CDR3 sequence is CASSKGQGYGYTF. As DNA, the CDR3 is TGTGCCAGCAGCAAGGGACAGGGCTATGGCTACACCTTC. The rearrangement joins TRBV11-3 to TRBJ1-2; 9 bases match TRBD1. After removal of 5 bases from V and 4 bases from J, the junction contained 2 bases not matched to a gene. The length of the CDR3 is 13 residues. The V gene's germline CDR1 is SGHNT and CDR2 YENEEA.

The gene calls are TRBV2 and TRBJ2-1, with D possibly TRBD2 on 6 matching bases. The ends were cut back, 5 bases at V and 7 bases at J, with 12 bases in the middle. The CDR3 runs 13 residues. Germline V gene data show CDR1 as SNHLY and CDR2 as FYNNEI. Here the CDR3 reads CASSPGVGNEQFF. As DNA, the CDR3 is TGTGCCAGCAGTCCGGGAGTAGGGAATGAGCAGTTCTTC.

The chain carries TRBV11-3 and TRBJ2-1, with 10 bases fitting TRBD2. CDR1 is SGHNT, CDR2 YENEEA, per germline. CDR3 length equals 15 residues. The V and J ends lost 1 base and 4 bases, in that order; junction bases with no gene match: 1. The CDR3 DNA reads TGTGCCAGCAGCTTAGCGGGACTAGCGTACAATGAGCAGTTCTTC. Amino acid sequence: CASSLAGLAYNEQFF. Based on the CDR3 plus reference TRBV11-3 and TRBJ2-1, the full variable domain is EAGVVQSPRYKIIEKKQPVAFWCNPISGHNTLYWYLQNLGQGPELLIRYENEEAVDDSQLPKDRFSAERLKGVDSTLKIQPAELGDSAVYLCASSLAGLAYNEQFFGPGTRLTVL.

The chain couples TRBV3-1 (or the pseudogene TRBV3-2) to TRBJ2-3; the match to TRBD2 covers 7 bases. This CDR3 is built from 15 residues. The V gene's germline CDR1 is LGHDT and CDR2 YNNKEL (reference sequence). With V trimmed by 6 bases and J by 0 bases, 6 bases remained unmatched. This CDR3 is CASSWGGSSTDTQYF. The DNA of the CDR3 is TGTGCCAGCAGTTGGGGAGGGTCGAGCACAGATACGCAGTATTTT.

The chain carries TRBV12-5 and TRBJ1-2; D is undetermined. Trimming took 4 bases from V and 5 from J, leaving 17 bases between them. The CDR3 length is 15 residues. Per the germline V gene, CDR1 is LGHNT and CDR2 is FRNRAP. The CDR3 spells CASGSHQEGRYGYTF. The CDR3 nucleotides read TGTGCTAGTGGTTCCCACCAGGAGGGAAGGTATGGCTACACCTTC.

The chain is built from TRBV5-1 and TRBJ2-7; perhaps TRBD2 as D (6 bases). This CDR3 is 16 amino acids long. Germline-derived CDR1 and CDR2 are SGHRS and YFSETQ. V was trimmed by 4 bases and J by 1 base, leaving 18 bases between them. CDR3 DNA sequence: TGCGCCAGCAGCCCCAGGATTTCAGGGAGGTCCTACGAGCAGTACTTC. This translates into CASSPRISGRSYEQYF.

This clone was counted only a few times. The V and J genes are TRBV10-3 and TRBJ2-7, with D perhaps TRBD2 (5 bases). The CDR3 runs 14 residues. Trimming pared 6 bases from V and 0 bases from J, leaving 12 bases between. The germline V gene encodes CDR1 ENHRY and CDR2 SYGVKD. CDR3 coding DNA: TGTGCCATCAGGGAGCGGAGTAACTCCTACGAGCAGTACTTC. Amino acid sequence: CAIRERSNSYEQYF.

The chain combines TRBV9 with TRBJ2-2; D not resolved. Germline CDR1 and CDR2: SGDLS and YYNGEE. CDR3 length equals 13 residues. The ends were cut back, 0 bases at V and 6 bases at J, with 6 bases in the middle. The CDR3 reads CASSVVSSGELFF. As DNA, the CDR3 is TGTGCCAGCAGCGTAGTTTCTTCCGGGGAGCTGTTTTTT.

The CDR3 here is CASRSPGIQETQYF. CDR3 DNA: TGCGCCAGCAGGAGCCCCGGGATTCAAGAGACCCAGTACTTC. The chain joins TRBV10-2 to TRBJ2-5; perhaps TRBD2 as D (5 bases). CDR1 is WSHSY and CDR2 is SAAADI in the germline V gene. The V gene lost 6 bases and the J gene lost 2 bases, with 13 bases spanning the gap. The CDR3 spans 14 residues.

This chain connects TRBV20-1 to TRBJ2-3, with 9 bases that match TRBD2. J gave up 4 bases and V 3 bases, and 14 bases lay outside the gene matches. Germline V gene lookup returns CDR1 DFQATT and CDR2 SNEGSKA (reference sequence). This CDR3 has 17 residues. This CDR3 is CSASRPPGLASPDTQYF. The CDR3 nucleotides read TGCAGTGCTAGTCGTCCGCCGGGACTAGCCAGTCCAGATACGCAGTATTTT.

CDR3 sequence reads: CASSSREGTYEQYF. The CDR3 DNA reads TGTGCCAGTAGTTCTCGGGAGGGAACCTACGAGCAGTACTTC. This sequence joins TRBV19 and TRBJ2-7, with 8 positions matching TRBD2. This CDR3 has 14 residues. The germline V gene has CDR1 LNHDA and CDR2 SQIVND (reference sequence). V was pared by 5 bases and J by 2 bases, with 5 bases of the junction left unmatched.

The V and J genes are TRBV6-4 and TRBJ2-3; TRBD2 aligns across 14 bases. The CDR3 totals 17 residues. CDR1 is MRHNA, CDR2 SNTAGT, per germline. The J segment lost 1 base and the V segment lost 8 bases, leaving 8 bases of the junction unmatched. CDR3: CASPGTSGSRGTDTQYF. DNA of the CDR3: TGTGCCAGCCCTGGGACTAGCGGGAGTCGAGGCACAGATACGCAGTATTTT.

The CDR3 DNA is TGTGCTAGTGGTGACATACAGGGGCGTAGGACTGAAGCTTTCTTT. Translating it yields CASGDIQGRRTEAFF. This chain joins TRBV12-5 and TRBJ1-1; TRBD1 matches at 7 bases. Germline V gene lookup returns CDR1 LGHNT and CDR2 FRNRAP. This CDR3 contains 15 residues. The V gene end was trimmed by 5 bases and the J gene end by 5 bases; junction bases not matched to a gene: 11.

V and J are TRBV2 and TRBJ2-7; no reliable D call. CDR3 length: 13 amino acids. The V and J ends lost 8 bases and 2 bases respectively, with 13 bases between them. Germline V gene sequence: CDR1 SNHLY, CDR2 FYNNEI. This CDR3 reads CASCYGEAYEQYF. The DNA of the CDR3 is TGTGCCAGCTGCTACGGTGAAGCCTACGAGCAGTACTTC.

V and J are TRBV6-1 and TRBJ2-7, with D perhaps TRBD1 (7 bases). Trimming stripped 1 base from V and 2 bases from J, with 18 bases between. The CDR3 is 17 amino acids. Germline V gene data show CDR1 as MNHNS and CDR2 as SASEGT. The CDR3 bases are TGTGCCAGCAGTGAAGACCTTAGCAGGGGGGATACCTACGAGCAGTACTTC. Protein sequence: CASSEDLSRGDTYEQYF.

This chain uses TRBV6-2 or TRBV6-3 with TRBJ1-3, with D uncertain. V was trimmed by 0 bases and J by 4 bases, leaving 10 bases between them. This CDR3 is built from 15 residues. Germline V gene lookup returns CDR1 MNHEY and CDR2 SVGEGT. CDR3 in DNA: TGTGCCAGCAGTTACTCTGCACTCCCGGGAAACACCATATATTTT. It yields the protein CASSYSALPGNTIYF.

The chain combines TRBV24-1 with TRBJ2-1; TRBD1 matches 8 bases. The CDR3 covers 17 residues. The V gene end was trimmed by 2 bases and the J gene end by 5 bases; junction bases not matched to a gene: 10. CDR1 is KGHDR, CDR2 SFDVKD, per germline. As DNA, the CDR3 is TGTGCCACCAGTGATTCCCCCCGGACAGGGTCCCACAATGAGCAGTTCTTC. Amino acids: CATSDSPRTGSHNEQFF.

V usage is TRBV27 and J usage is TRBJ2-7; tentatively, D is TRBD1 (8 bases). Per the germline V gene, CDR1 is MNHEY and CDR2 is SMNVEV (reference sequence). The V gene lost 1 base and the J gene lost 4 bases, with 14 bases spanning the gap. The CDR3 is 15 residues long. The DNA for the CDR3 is TGTGCCAGCAGTTTATACGGACAGGGAGGGTACGAGCAGTACTTC. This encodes CASSLYGQGGYEQYF.

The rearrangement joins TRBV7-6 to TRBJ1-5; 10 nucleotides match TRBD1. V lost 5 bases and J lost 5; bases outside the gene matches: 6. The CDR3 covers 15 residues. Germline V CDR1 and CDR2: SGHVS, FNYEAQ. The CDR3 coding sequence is TGTGCCAGCAGCCCTGGGACAGGGGAATATCAGCCCCAGCATTTT. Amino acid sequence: CASSPGTGEYQPQHF.